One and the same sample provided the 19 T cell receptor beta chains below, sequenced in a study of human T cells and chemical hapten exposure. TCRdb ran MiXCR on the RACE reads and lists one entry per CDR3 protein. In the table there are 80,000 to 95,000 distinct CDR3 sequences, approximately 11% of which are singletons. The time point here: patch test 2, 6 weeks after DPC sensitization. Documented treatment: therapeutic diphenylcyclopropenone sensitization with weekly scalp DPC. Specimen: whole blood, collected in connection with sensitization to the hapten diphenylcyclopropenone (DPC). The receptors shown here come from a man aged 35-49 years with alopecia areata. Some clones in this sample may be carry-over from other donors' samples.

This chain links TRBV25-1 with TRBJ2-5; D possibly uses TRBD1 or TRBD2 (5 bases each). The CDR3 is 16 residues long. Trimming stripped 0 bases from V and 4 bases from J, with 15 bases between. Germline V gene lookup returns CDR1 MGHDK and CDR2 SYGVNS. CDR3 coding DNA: TGTGCCAGCAGTGAATATGGGGCCGGGGTGGGAGAGACCCAGTACTTC. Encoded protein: CASSEYGAGVGETQYF. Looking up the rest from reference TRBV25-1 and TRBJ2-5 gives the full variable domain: EADIYQTPRYLVIGTGKKITLECSQTMGHDKMYWYQQDPGMELHLIHYSYGVNSTEKGDLSSESTVSRIRTEHFPLTLESARPSHTSQYLCASSEYGAGVGETQYFGPGTRLLVL.

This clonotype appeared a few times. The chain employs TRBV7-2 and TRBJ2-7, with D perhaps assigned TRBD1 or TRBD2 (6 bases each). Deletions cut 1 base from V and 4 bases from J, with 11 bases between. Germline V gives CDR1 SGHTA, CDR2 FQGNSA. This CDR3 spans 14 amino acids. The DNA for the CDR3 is TGTGCCAGCAGCTTAGTGGCGGGACATTACGAGCAGTACGTC. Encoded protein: CASSLVAGHYEQYV.

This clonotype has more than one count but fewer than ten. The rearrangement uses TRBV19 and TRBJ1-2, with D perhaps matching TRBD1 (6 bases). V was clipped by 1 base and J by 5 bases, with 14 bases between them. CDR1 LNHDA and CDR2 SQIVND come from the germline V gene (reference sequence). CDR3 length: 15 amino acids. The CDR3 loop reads CASSIAGDSGYGYTF. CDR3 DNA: TGTGCCAGTAGTATAGCAGGGGATAGTGGATATGGCTACACCTTC.

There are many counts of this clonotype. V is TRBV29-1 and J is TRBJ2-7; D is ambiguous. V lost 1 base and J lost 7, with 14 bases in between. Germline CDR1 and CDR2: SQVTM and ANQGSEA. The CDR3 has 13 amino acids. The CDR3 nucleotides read TGCAGCGTTGAAGGCCAGGCGATGGGAGAGCAGTACTTC. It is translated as CSVEGQAMGEQYF.

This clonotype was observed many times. The DNA of the CDR3 is TGTGCCTGGACACCTGGGGCCAACGTCCTGACTTTC. Translated, it gives CAWTPGANVLTF. V gene TRBV30 combines with J gene TRBJ2-6; unclear D gene. This CDR3 region has 12 residues. The V gene's germline CDR1 is GTSNPN and CDR2 SVGIG (reference sequence). V lost 4 bases and J lost 2, with 3 bases in between.

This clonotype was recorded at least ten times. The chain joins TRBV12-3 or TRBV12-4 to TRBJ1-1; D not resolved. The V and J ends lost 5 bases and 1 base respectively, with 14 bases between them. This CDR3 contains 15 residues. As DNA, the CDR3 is TGTGCCAGCAGTCCCAGGATGCGGCAGAACACTGAAGCTTTCTTT. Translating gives CASSPRMRQNTEAFF.

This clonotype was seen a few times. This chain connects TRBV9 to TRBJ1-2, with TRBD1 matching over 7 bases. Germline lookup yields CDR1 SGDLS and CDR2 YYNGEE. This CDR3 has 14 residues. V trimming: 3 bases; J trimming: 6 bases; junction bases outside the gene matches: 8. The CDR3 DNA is TGTGCCAGCAGCGCAGGGACAGCCGGGCATGGCTACACCTTC. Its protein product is CASSAGTAGHGYTF.

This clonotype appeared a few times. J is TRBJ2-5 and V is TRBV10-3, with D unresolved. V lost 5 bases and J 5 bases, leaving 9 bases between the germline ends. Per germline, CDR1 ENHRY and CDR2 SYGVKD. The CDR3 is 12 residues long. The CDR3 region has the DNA TGTGCCATCAGTATCACCCACGAGACCCAGTACTTC. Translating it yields CAISITHETQYF.

CDR3 amino acids: CASSAISGRASTDTQYF. The CDR3 DNA reads TGTGCCAGCAGCGCGATTAGCGGGAGGGCCAGCACAGATACGCAGTATTTT. The rearrangement joins TRBV9 to TRBJ2-3; 11 bases map to TRBD2. The CDR3 is 17 amino acids. With 3 bases clipped from V and 0 bases from J, the junction kept 6 bases outside the gene matches. Germline CDR1 reads SGDLS; CDR2 reads YYNGEE.

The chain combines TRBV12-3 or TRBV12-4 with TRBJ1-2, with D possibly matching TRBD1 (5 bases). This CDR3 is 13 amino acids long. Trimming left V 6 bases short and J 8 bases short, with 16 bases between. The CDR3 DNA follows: TGTGCCAGCAGCCGGGACTGGACGGGAGGCTACACCTTC. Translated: CASSRDWTGGYTF.

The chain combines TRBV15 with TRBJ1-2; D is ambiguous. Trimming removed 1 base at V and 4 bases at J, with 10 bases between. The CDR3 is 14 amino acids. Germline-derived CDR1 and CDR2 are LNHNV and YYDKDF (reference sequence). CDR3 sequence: CATSRAGSAYGYTF. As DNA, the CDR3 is TGTGCCACCAGCAGAGCGGGCTCCGCCTATGGCTACACCTTC. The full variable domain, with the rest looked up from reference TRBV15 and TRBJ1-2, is DAMVIQNPRYQVTQFGKPVTLSCSQTLNHNVMYWYQQKSSQAPKLLFHYYDKDFNNEADTPDNFQSRRPNTSFCFLDIRSPGLGDTAMYLCATSRAGSAYGYTFGSGTRLTVV.

The CDR3 loop reads CASNPTWTSGSLNGTGELFF. CDR3 in DNA: TGTGCCAGCAACCCAACCTGGACTAGCGGGAGCCTAAATGGGACCGGGGAGCTGTTTTTT. The gene calls are TRBV6-4 and TRBJ2-2, with 13 bases fitting TRBD2. CDR3 length: 20 amino acids. V gave up 7 bases and J gave up 5 bases; unmatched junction bases: 19. Germline V lookup: CDR1 MRHNA, CDR2 SNTAGT.

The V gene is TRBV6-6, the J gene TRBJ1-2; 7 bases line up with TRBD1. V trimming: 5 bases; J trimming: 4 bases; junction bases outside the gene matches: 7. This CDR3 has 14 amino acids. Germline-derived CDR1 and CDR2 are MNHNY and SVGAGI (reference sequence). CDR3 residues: CASSQGQDRYGYTF. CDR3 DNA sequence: TGTGCCAGCAGTCAAGGACAGGACCGCTATGGCTACACCTTC.

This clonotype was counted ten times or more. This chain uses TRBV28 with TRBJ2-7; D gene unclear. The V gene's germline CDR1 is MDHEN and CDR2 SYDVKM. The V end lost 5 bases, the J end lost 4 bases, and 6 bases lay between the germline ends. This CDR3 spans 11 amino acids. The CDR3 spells CASSRRYEQYF. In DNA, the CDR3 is TGTGCCAGCAGTCGCCGATACGAGCAGTACTTC.

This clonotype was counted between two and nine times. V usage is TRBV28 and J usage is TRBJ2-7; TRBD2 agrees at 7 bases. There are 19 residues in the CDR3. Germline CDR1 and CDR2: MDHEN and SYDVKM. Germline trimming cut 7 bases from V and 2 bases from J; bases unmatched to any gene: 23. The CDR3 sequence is CASKPRGPFKAGKTYEQYF. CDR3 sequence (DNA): TGTGCCAGCAAACCACGGGGTCCGTTTAAAGCGGGAAAGACCTACGAGCAGTACTTC. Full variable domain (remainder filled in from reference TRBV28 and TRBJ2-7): DVKVTQSSRYLVKRTGEKVFLECVQDMDHENMFWYRQDPGLGLRLIYFSYDVKMKEKGDIPEGYSVSREKKERFSLILESASTNQTSMYLCASKPRGPFKAGKTYEQYFGPGTRLTVT.

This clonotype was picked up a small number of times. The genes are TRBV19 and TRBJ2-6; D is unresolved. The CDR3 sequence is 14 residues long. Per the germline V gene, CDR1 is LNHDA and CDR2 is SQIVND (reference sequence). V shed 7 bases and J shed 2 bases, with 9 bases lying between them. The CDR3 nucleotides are TGTGCCAGTACACAATCGGCTGGGGCCAACGTCCTGACTTTC. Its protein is CASTQSAGANVLTF.

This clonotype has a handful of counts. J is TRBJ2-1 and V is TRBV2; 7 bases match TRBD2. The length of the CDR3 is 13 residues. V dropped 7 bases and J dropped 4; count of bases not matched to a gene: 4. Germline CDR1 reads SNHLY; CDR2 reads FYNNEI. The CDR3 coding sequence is TGTGCCAGCAACGGGAGGAATTACAATGAGCAGTTCTTC. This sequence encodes CASNGRNYNEQFF.

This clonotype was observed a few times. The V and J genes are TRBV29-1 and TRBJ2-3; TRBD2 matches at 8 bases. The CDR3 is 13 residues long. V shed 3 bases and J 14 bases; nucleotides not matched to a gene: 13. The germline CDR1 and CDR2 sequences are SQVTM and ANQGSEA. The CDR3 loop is CSVDGGPAGVPYF. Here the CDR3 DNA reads TGCAGCGTTGACGGAGGTCCAGCGGGAGTCCCGTATTTT.

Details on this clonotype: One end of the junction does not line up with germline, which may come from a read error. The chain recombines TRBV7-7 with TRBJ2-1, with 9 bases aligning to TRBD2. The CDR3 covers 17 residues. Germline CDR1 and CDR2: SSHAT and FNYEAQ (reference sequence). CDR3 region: CASSLSGGPSGYNEQFF. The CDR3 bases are TGTGCTAGCAGCTTAAGCGGGGGGCCGTCAGGATACAATGAGCAGTTCTTC.